Each of the 21 T cell receptor beta chains below was sequenced from the same sample in a study of blood T cell repertoires in COVID-19. Here immunoSEQ multiplex PCR was the method, and the copy in TCRdb shows in-frame clones only, minus some. The sample shows about 170,000 clones, about 86% of them seen only once. The specimen sequenced was peripheral blood. These TCRs come from a woman aged 80 or over in a cohort sampled during active or convalescent COVID-19.

The chain links TRBV27 to TRBJ1-2; maybe TRBD1 (6 bases). The germline gives CDR1 MNHEY, CDR2 SMNVEV (reference sequence). The CDR3 covers 15 residues. V shed 2 bases and J shed 0 bases, with 10 bases lying between them. This chain's CDR3 is CASSLKGESNYGYTF. The CDR3 DNA reads TGTGCCAGCAGTTTAAAGGGGGAATCTAACTATGGCTACACCTTC.

In its sample, this clone was seen a few times. This sequence joins TRBV3-1 (or the pseudogene TRBV3-2) and TRBJ1-1; weak D call: TRBD1 (6 bases). This CDR3 has 15 amino acids. V was shortened by 5 bases and J by 1 base, with 14 bases between the two germline ends. The germline gives CDR1 LGHDT, CDR2 YNNKEL (reference sequence). Here the CDR3 reads CASSDHRAQNTEAFF. CDR3 coding DNA: TGTGCCAGCAGCGATCACAGGGCGCAGAACACTGAAGCTTTCTTT.

The genes are TRBV2 and TRBJ1-1; unclear D gene. V lost 10 bases and J lost 0, with 12 bases in between. Per the germline V gene, CDR1 is SNHLY and CDR2 is FYNNEI. This CDR3 spans 13 amino acids. The CDR3 nucleotides are TGTGCCACCCGGACGGAGGTGAACACTGAAGCTTTCTTT. Amino acids: CATRTEVNTEAFF. Combining the CDR3 with reference TRBV2 and TRBJ1-1 gives the whole variable domain EPEVTQTPSHQVTQMGQEVILRCVPISNHLYFYWYRQILGQKVEFLVSFYNNEISEKSEIFDDQFSVERPDGSNFTLKIRSTKLEDSAMYFCATRTEVNTEAFFGQGTRLTVV.

This clone is a singleton in its sample. The chain recombines TRBV11-2 with TRBJ1-2, with a possible D match to TRBD1 (6 bases). V lost 4 bases, J lost 2 bases, and 23 bases lay in between. The CDR3 runs to 18 residues. Germline CDR1 SGHAT, CDR2 FQNNGV. The CDR3 is CASSSLRTGTFKNYGYTF. The DNA for the CDR3 is TGTGCCAGCAGCTCCCTCCGGACCGGGACATTTAAAAACTATGGCTACACCTTC.

The chain couples TRBV5-1 to TRBJ2-7, with TRBD1 matching 7 bases. The CDR3 consists of 14 residues. The V gene end was trimmed by 0 bases and the J gene end by 2 bases; junction bases not matched to a gene: 2. From germline, CDR1 is SGHRS and CDR2 YFSETQ. CDR3 protein: CASSLAGTAYEQYV. The CDR3 nucleotides are TGCGCCAGCAGCTTGGCGGGGACAGCCTACGAGCAGTACGTC.

In nucleotides, the CDR3 is TGCAGCGTTAGGGAGGTTGGAACTAATGAAAAACTGTTTTTT. It is translated as CSVREVGTNEKLFF. This sequence joins TRBV29-1 and TRBJ1-4; D remains ambiguous. The CDR3 runs 14 residues. The germline V gene has CDR1 SQVTM and CDR2 ANQGSEA. V lost 5 bases, J lost 1 base, and 11 bases lay in between.

This clone was recorded only once. The V and J genes are TRBV30 and TRBJ1-4; no clear D gene. Germline V gives CDR1 GTSNPN, CDR2 SVGIG (reference sequence). V was clipped by 0 bases and J by 7 bases, with 9 bases between them. CDR3 length: 13 residues. The CDR3 DNA is TGTGCCTGGAGTGTATTGTTCGGTGAAAAACTGTTTTTT. This translates into CAWSVLFGEKLFF.

The chain recombines TRBV7-9 with TRBJ2-2; the D gene is possibly TRBD1 (6 bases). In germline, CDR1 is SEHNR, CDR2 FQNEAQ (reference sequence). The ends were cut back, 5 bases at V and 6 bases at J, with 19 bases in the middle. The CDR3 covers 16 residues. This chain's CDR3 is CASSHSLMGASGELFF. The CDR3 DNA reads TGTGCCAGCAGCCACTCCCTGATGGGGGCTTCCGGGGAGCTGTTTTTT. The variable domain in full, with the rest retrieved from reference TRBV7-9 and TRBJ2-2, is DTGVSQNPRHKITKRGQNVTFRCDPISEHNRLYWYRQTLGQGPEFLTYFQNEAQLEKSRLLSDRFSAERPKGSFSTLEIQRTEQGDSAMYLCASSHSLMGASGELFFGEGSRLTVL.

V and J are TRBV11-2 and TRBJ2-7; D is unclear. V was cut by 3 bases and J by 0 bases, with 6 bases left in between. The germline CDR1 and CDR2 sequences are SGHAT and FQNNGV. The CDR3 is made up of 13 amino acids. CDR3 amino acids: CASSFPLSYEQYF. CDR3 bases: TGTGCCAGCAGCTTCCCTCTCTCCTACGAGCAGTACTTC.

CDR3 nucleotides: TGTGCCAGCAGCTTACAGGGTTACAATCAGCCCCAGCATTTT. Its translation is CASSLQGYNQPQHF. J is TRBJ1-5 and V is TRBV7-9, with a tentative D call TRBD1 (5 bases). The CDR3 extends over 14 amino acids. CDR1 is SEHNR, CDR2 FQNEAQ, per germline (reference sequence). The germline V and J ends were trimmed by 2 bases and 3 bases, with 8 bases remaining between them.

This rearrangement joins TRBV5-1 to TRBJ2-1; 10 bases are shared with TRBD2. Germline V gene data show CDR1 as SGHRS and CDR2 as YFSETQ. The CDR3 is 15 amino acids. J lost 8 bases, V lost 3 bases, and 8 bases had no gene match. The CDR3 loop reads CASSSTSGVLDEQFF. CDR3 sequence (DNA): TGCGCCAGCAGCTCTACTAGCGGGGTATTAGATGAGCAGTTCTTC. The complete variable domain, with remaining parts taken from reference TRBV5-1 and TRBJ2-1, reads KAGVTQTPRYLIKTRGQQVTLSCSPISGHRSVSWYQQTPGQGLQFLFEYFSETQRNKGNFPGRFSGRQFSNSRSEMNVSTLELGDSALYLCASSSTSGVLDEQFFGPGTRLTVL.

The chain uses TRBV7-2 and TRBJ2-7; D unclear. The CDR3 is 15 amino acids. V lost 1 base to trimming and J lost 2 bases, with 12 bases between them. Germline lookup yields CDR1 SGHTA and CDR2 FQGNSA. The CDR3 here is CASSLGHGSPYEQYF. The DNA for the CDR3 is TGTGCCAGCAGCTTAGGACACGGTTCCCCCTACGAGCAGTACTTC. The whole variable domain, remainder taken from reference TRBV7-2 and TRBJ2-7, is GAGVSQSPSNKVTEKGKDVELRCDPISGHTALYWYRQSLGQGLEFLIYFQGNSAPDKSGLPSDRFSAERTGGSVSTLTIQRTQQEDSAVYLCASSLGHGSPYEQYFGPGTRLTVT.

This chain links TRBV7-9 with TRBJ1-1, with D perhaps matching TRBD1 (5 bases). CDR3 length equals 14 residues. V lost 5 bases, J lost 0 bases, and 10 bases lay in between. Germline V gene lookup returns CDR1 SEHNR and CDR2 FQNEAQ (reference sequence). The chain's CDR3 is CASSIQGMNTEAFF. Here the CDR3 DNA reads TGTGCCAGCAGCATCCAGGGTATGAACACTGAAGCTTTCTTT.

This clone came up many times. The rearrangement uses TRBV3-1 (or the pseudogene TRBV3-2) and TRBJ2-3, with 13 bases matching TRBD2. Germline-derived CDR1 and CDR2 are LGHDT and YNNKEL (reference sequence). V shed 5 bases and J 3 bases; nucleotides not matched to a gene: 8. This CDR3 is built from 17 residues. The CDR3 DNA sequence: TGTGCCAGCAGCTTTTCCAGGGGACTAGCGGGAACAGATACGCAGTATTTT. Encoded protein: CASSFSRGLAGTDTQYF.

This chain links TRBV7-2 with TRBJ2-1; TRBD2 agrees at 8 bases. The CDR3 consists of 15 residues. Germline loops: CDR1 SGHTA, CDR2 FQGNSA. Unmatched junction bases numbered 4, after V lost 6 bases and J lost 0 bases. The CDR3 sequence: CASRGSGGSYNEQFF. Written as DNA, the CDR3 is TGTGCCAGCAGGGGAAGCGGGGGCTCCTACAATGAGCAGTTCTTC.

The chain joins TRBV4-3 to TRBJ1-6; D remains unclear. V was clipped by 1 base and J by 3 bases, with 10 bases between them. Germline V gives CDR1 LGHNA, CDR2 YSLEER. The CDR3 is made up of 16 amino acids. For the CDR3, the DNA is TGCGCCAGCAGCCAAGCGGGGAGATTCTATAATTCACCCCTCCACTTT. Translated: CASSQAGRFYNSPLHF.

The CDR3: CASSTRGIEYNSPLHF. CDR3 coding DNA: TGTGCCAGTAGTACCAGGGGGATTGAATATAATTCACCCCTCCACTTT. J is TRBJ1-6 and V is TRBV19, with TRBD1 identical over 7 bases. Trimming removed 4 bases from V and 4 bases from J; junction bases left unmatched: 7. In germline, CDR1 is LNHDA, CDR2 SQIVND (reference sequence). CDR3 size: 16 residues.

This chain joins TRBV30 and TRBJ1-2, with TRBD1 matching 9 bases. Germline-derived CDR1 and CDR2 are GTSNPN and SVGIG (reference sequence). The CDR3 extends over 18 amino acids. V trimming: 4 bases; J trimming: 5 bases; junction bases outside the gene matches: 20. As DNA, the CDR3 is TGTGCCTGGAATAAAGGAGTTCGAACAGGGGGCAGTTTTTATGGCTACACCTTC. Its translation is CAWNKGVRTGGSFYGYTF.

The chain has TRBV29-1 and TRBJ1-2, with 7 positions matching TRBD1. There are 13 residues in the CDR3. Germline loops: CDR1 SQVTM, CDR2 ANQGSEA. Trimming cost V 6 bases and J 7 bases; bases outside gene matches: 11. The CDR3 region has the DNA TGCAGCGTGGGACCAGACAGGGACTCTGGCTACACCTTC. Its translation is CSVGPDRDSGYTF.

This clone turned up a few times. The chain combines TRBV9 with TRBJ2-1; TRBD2 aligns across 12 bases. V shed 4 bases and J 10 bases; nucleotides not matched to a gene: 6. This CDR3 has 14 amino acids. The germline gives CDR1 SGDLS, CDR2 YYNGEE. CDR3 in amino acids: CASSRTSGTGEQFF. CDR3 nucleotide sequence: TGTGCCAGCAGCCGGACTAGCGGGACGGGGGAGCAGTTCTTC.

The CDR3 is CASKGQDNNEQFF. The DNA for the CDR3 is TGCGCCAGCAAAGGACAGGATAACAATGAGCAGTTCTTC. V is TRBV4-1 and J is TRBJ2-1; 7 bases map to TRBD1. CDR3 length equals 13 residues. The germline V gene encodes CDR1 MGHRA and CDR2 YSYEKL. Losses at the gene ends were 7 bases for V and 5 bases for J; bases not matched to a gene: 5.